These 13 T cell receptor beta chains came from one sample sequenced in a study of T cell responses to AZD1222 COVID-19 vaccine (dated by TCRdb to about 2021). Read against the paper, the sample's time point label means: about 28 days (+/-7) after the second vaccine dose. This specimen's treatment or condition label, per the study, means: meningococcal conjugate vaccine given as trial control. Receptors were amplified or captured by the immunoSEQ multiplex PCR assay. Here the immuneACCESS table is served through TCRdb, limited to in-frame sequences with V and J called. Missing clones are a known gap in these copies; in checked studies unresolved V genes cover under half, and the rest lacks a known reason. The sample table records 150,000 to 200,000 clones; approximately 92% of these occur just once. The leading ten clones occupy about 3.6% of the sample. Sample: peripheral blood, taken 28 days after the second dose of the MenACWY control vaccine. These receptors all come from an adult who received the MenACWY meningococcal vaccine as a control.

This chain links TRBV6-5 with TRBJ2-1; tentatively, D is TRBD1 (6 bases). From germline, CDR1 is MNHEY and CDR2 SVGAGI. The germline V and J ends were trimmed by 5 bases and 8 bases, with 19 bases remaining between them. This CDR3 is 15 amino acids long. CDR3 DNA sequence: TGTGCCAGCAGTCTGCAGGGGTCCATTATTGATGAGCAGTTCTTC. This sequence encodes CASSLQGSIIDEQFF.

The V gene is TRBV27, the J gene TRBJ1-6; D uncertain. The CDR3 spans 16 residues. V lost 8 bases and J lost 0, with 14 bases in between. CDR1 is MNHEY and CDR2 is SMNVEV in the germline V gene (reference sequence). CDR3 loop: CASLGLGSSYNSPLHF. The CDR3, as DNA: TGTGCCAGCCTGGGCCTGGGGAGCTCCTATAATTCACCCCTCCACTTT.

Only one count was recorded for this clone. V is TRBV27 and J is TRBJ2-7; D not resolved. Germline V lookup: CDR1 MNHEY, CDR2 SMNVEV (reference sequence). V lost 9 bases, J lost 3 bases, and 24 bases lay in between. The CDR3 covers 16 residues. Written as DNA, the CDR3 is TGTGCCAGTCTTCCGTCCTTCGGTGGGCCCTTCTACGAGCAGTACTTC. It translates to CASLPSFGGPFYEQYF.

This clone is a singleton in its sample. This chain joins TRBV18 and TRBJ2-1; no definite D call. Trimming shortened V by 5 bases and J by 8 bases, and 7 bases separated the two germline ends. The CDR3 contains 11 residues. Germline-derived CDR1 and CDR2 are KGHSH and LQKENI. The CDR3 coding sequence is TGTGCCAGCTCATCGGCCGATGAGCAGTTCTTC. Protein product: CASSSADEQFF.

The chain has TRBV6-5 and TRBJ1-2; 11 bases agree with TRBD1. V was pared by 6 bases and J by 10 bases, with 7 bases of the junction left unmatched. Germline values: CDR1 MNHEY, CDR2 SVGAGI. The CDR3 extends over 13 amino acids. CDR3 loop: CASSFPGQGDYTF. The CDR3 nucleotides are TGTGCCAGCAGCTTTCCGGGACAGGGGGACTACACCTTC.

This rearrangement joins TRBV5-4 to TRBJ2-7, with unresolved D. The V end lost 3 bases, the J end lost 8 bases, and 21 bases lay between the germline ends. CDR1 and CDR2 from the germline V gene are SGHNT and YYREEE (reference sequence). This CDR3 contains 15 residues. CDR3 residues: CASSSPGVTPTQQYF. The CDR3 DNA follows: TGTGCCAGCAGCTCCCCCGGAGTAACGCCTACGCAGCAGTACTTC.

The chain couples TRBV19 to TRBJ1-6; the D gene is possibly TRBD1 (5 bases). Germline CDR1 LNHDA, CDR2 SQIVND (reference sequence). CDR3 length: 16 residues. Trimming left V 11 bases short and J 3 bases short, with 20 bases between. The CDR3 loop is CASGSGPRNYNSPLHF. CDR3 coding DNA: TGTGCCTCCGGGTCGGGGCCCCGGAACTATAATTCACCCCTCCACTTT.

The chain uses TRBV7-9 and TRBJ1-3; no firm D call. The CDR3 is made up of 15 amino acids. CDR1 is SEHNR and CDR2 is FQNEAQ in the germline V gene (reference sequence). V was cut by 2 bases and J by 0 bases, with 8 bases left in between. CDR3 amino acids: CASSLLHSSGNTIYF. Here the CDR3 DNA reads TGTGCCAGCAGCTTACTGCATTCCTCTGGAAACACCATATATTTT.

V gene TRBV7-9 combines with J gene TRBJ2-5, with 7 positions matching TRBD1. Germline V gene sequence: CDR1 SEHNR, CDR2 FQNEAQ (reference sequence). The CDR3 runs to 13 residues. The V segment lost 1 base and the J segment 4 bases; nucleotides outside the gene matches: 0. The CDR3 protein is CASSLDRGETQYF. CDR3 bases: TGTGCCAGCAGCTTAGACAGGGGAGAGACCCAGTACTTC.

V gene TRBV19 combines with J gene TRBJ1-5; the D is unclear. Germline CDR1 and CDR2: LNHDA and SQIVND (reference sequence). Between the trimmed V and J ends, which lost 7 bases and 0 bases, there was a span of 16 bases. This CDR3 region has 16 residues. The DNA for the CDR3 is TGTGCCAGTACCCCTGTGGGAGGGTATAGCAATCAGCCCCAGCATTTT. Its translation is CASTPVGGYSNQPQHF.

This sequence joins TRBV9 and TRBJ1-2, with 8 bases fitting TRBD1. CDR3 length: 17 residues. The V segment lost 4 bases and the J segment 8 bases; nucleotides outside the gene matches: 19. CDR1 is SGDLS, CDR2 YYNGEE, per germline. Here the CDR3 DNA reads TGTGCCAGCAGCCCGACGGGACAGGAGGGAAAGTACTCAGGCTACACCTTC. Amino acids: CASSPTGQEGKYSGYTF.

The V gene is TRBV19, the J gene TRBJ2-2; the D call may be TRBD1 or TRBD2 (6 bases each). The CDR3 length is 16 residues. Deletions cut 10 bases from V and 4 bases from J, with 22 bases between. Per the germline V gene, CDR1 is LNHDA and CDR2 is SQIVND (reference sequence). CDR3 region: CATAQGTGVFTGELFF. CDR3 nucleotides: TGTGCCACCGCCCAGGGGACGGGAGTCTTCACCGGGGAGCTGTTTTTT. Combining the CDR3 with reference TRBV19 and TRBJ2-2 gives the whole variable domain DGGITQSPKYLFRKEGQNVTLSCEQNLNHDAMYWYRQDPGQGLRLIYYSQIVNDFQKGDIAEGYSVSREKKESFPLTVTSAQKNPTAFYLCATAQGTGVFTGELFFGEGSRLTVL.

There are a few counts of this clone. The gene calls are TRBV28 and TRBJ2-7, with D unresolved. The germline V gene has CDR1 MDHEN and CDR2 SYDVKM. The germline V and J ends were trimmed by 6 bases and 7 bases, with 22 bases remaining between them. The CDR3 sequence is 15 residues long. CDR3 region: CASSPSKTYTREQYF. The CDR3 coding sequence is TGTGCCAGCAGCCCTTCAAAGACCTACACGCGGGAGCAGTACTTC. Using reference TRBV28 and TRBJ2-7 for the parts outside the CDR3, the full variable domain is DVKVTQSSRYLVKRTGEKVFLECVQDMDHENMFWYRQDPGLGLRLIYFSYDVKMKEKGDIPEGYSVSREKKERFSLILESASTNQTSMYLCASSPSKTYTREQYFGPGTRLTVT.